These 9 T cell receptor beta chains were all obtained from the same sample, sequenced in a study of beta chain features in type 1 diabetes. The authors reverse transcribed all of the isolated RNA, so sequencing captured expressed TCRB transcripts. Produced via immunoSEQ multiplex PCR; TCRdb's table is partial and in-frame only. The table includes about 150,000 clones, around 10% detected once. The material sequenced was central memory CD4+ T cells from blood. All receptors come from a man younger than 30 in good health.

This clone was seen a handful of times. The CDR3: CASSRDRAVNTEAFF. As DNA, the CDR3 is TGTGCCAGCAGCCGAGACAGGGCTGTGAACACTGAAGCTTTCTTT. V gene TRBV4-2 combines with J gene TRBJ1-1, with 7 nucleotides matching TRBD1. V shed 4 bases and J 0 bases; nucleotides not matched to a gene: 5. Germline loops: CDR1 LGHNA, CDR2 YNFKEQ. The CDR3 has 15 residues.

The chain is built from TRBV7-2 and TRBJ2-5; 8 nucleotides align to TRBD2. The germline gives CDR1 SGHTA, CDR2 FQGNSA. The CDR3 has 14 residues. The ends lost 5 bases at V and 5 bases at J; junction bases unmatched: 7. DNA of the CDR3: TGTGCCAGCAGCCCCCCGAGCGGGAGTGAGACCCAGTACTTC. Its translation: CASSPPSGSETQYF.

The chain employs TRBV5-1 and TRBJ2-5, with TRBD1 matching 9 bases. The CDR3 totals 15 residues. Germline V gene lookup returns CDR1 SGHRS and CDR2 YFSETQ. V dropped 4 bases and J dropped 5; count of bases not matched to a gene: 9. CDR3 nucleotides: TGCGCCAGCAGCGACGGGGACAGGGCCGGCGAGACCCAGTACTTC. Protein sequence: CASSDGDRAGETQYF.

The chain couples TRBV7-2 to TRBJ2-3, with unresolved D. Germline CDR1 and CDR2: SGHTA and FQGNSA. V was trimmed by 0 bases and J by 4 bases, leaving 8 bases between them. The CDR3 is 14 residues long. In DNA, the CDR3 is TGTGCCAGCAGCTTAGCGGTGGGGTCAGATACGCAGTATTTT. This encodes CASSLAVGSDTQYF. Using reference TRBV7-2 and TRBJ2-3 for the parts outside the CDR3, the full variable domain is GAGVSQSPSNKVTEKGKDVELRCDPISGHTALYWYRQSLGQGLEFLIYFQGNSAPDKSGLPSDRFSAERTGGSVSTLTIQRTQQEDSAVYLCASSLAVGSDTQYFGPGTRLTVL.

This clone was recorded a few times. V gene TRBV7-3 combines with J gene TRBJ2-5; D is perhaps TRBD1 (5 bases). CDR1 SGHTA and CDR2 FQGTGA come from the germline V gene. V lost 2 bases and J lost 3, with 7 bases in between. The CDR3 runs to 13 residues. The CDR3 loop is CASSLEGEETQYF. The CDR3 DNA reads TGTGCCAGCAGCTTAGAAGGGGAAGAGACCCAGTACTTC.

The chain recombines TRBV7-9 with TRBJ2-5, with D perhaps TRBD1 (7 bases). The CDR3 length is 15 residues. Looked up from germline, CDR1 is SEHNR and CDR2 is FQNEAQ (reference sequence). V was trimmed by 0 bases and J by 4 bases, leaving 12 bases between them. The chain's CDR3 is CASSLARRGAETQYF. CDR3 in DNA: TGTGCCAGCAGCTTAGCACGCAGGGGGGCAGAGACCCAGTACTTC.

This clone was seen a handful of times. The identical CDR3 is also encoded by other nucleotide sequences in the sample. The V and J genes are TRBV18 and TRBJ1-6; a weak D match, TRBD1 (6 bases). V shed 0 bases and J shed 9 bases, with 12 bases lying between them. CDR1 is KGHSH, CDR2 LQKENI, per germline. The CDR3 is 15 residues long. The CDR3 is CASSPPSRGGSPLHF. CDR3 sequence (DNA): TGTGCCAGCTCACCACCGAGCAGGGGTGGTTCACCCCTCCACTTT.

V and J are TRBV4-2 and TRBJ2-1; the match to TRBD1 covers 7 bases. The CDR3 spans 13 residues. V lost 4 bases to trimming and J lost 6 bases; unmatched junction nucleotides: 3. Germline lookup yields CDR1 LGHNA and CDR2 YNFKEQ. This CDR3 reads CASSRDSLNEQFF. The CDR3 DNA follows: TGTGCCAGCAGCCGGGACAGCCTCAATGAGCAGTTCTTC.

J is TRBJ2-1 and V is TRBV19, with 8 bases lining up with TRBD2. Germline V gene sequence: CDR1 LNHDA, CDR2 SQIVND (reference sequence). The CDR3 is 15 residues long. V was pared by 3 bases and J by 3 bases, with 4 bases of the junction left unmatched. The CDR3 sequence: CASSMSGLGYNEQFF. CDR3 bases: TGTGCCAGTAGTATGTCGGGACTAGGCTACAATGAGCAGTTCTTC.